This is a list of T cell receptor beta chains from one sample in a study of control samples from healthy donors and cancer patients. Libraries were prepared by immunoSEQ multiplex PCR; TCRdb keeps only in-frame clonotypes and omits some of them. The data contain around 100,000 clones, 88% of them singletons. The sample taken for sequencing was blood. The receptors here all came from a woman in her 70s in good health. CDR3s include the opening cysteine and the closing phenylalanine or tryptophan. The D gene is left open where the match is weak. Only some rows state a clone size, as once, few, many or a class for expanded clones.

clone size	V gene	D gene	CDR3 length	J gene	CDR3 DNA	CDR3 protein
once	TRBV7-9	.	11	TRBJ1-1	TGTGCCAGCACCCAGGACACTGAAGCTTTCTTT	CASTQDTEAFF
.	TRBV2	.	13	TRBJ1-5	TGTGCCAGCATTAGGGAGGTCAATCAGCCCCAGCATTTT	CASIREVNQPQHF
once	TRBV19	.	17	TRBJ2-1	TGTGCCAGTACCGATCGGGGGCAGGTGGCTTCCTACAATGAGCAGTTCTTC	CASTDRGQVASYNEQFF
.	TRBV19	.	16	TRBJ2-1	TGTGCCAGTAGTCCAACTCGACAGAGCTCCTACAATGAGCAGTTCTTC	CASSPTRQSSYNEQFF
.	TRBV6-2/TRBV6-3	.	14	TRBJ1-1	TGTGCCAGCAGTTACGGAACAGCCAACACTGAAGCTTTCTTT	CASSYGTANTEAFF
few	TRBV30	.	13	TRBJ2-3	TGTGCCTGGAATGTCGGGGAGTCGGATACGCAGTATTTT	CAWNVGESDTQYF
once	TRBV6-5	.	12	TRBJ1-6	TGTGCCAGCGCCCAGGGAAATTCACCCCTCCACTTT	CASAQGNSPLHF
.	TRBV30	.	14	TRBJ1-1	TGTGCCTGGAGTGGGGAGGGAGGTCTCCTGAAAGCTTTCTTT	CAWSGEGGLLKAFF
.	TRBV6-5	.	15	TRBJ1-5	TGTGCCACCGCGAAGGGAGGGTCCGGCAATCAGCCCCAGCATTTT	CATAKGGSGNQPQHF
.	TRBV12-3/TRBV12-4	.	11	TRBJ1-2	TGTGCCAGCAGTTTGCTCGGCGGCTACACCTTC	CASSLLGGYTF
few	TRBV6-5	.	15	TRBJ2-2	TGTGCCAGCGCTCCGGGTCTCACAAACACCGGGGAGCTGTTTTTT	CASAPGLTNTGELFF
.	TRBV29-1	TRBD1	13	TRBJ1-1	TGCAGCGTCGCGACAGGGGGGAACACTGAAGCTTTCTTT	CSVATGGNTEAFF
few	TRBV21-1	.	17	TRBJ1-3	TGTGCCAGCAGCGAAGTTTTTCAGACAGAGCGTGTGGACACCATATATTTT	CASSEVFQTERVDTIYF
.	TRBV6-2/TRBV6-3	.	15	TRBJ1-6	TGTGCCAGCAGTAAAGACGGTATTGTCCTGTCACCCCTCCACTTT	CASSKDGIVLSPLHF
.	TRBV7-3	.	14	TRBJ2-7	TGTGCCAGCAGCCCAGGGCGCAGTTCTGTCGAGCAGTACTTC	CASSPGRSSVEQYF
.	TRBV7-6	TRBD2	16	TRBJ2-7	TGTGCCAGCAGCTTATTAACCCTAGCGGGCCCCTACGAGCAGTACTTC	CASSLLTLAGPYEQYF
once	TRBV19	.	13	TRBJ1-3	TGTGCCGTTAAGGATTACTCTGGAAACACCATATATTTT	CAVKDYSGNTIYF
.	TRBV7-8	.	12	TRBJ1-2	TGTGCCAGCAGCTTAGGCGGGGATGGCTACACCTTC	CASSLGGDGYTF
.	TRBV10-1	TRBD1	14	TRBJ1-2	TGCGCCAGCAGTCCCGGGACAGGGGACTATGGCTACACCTTC	CASSPGTGDYGYTF
.	TRBV11-2	TRBD1	17	TRBJ1-6	TGTGCCAGCAGCGCCTGGGACAGCCCGGACCAGACTTCACCCCTCCACTTT	CASSAWDSPDQTSPLHF
once	TRBV12-3/TRBV12-4	TRBD1	12	TRBJ1-4	TGTGCCAGCAGCCCCCGGACAGGCGGACGGTTTTTT	CASSPRTGGRFF
.	TRBV7-9	TRBD2	13	TRBJ2-3	TGTGCCAGCAGGGTAGCGGGTCCAGATACGCAGTATTTT	CASRVAGPDTQYF
once	TRBV6-5	.	14	TRBJ2-5	TGTGCCAGCAGGTTAGGGGGGCAACGAGAGACCCAGTACTTC	CASRLGGQRETQYF
.	TRBV2	.	15	TRBJ1-6	TGTGCCAGCAGTGTTGGGCGGGGGAATAATTCACCCCTCCACTTT	CASSVGRGNNSPLHF
once	TRBV10-3	.	12	TRBJ1-1	TGTGCCATCAGTGAGACAGGAGCTGTGGCTTTCTTT	CAISETGAVAFF
.	TRBV19	TRBD1	15	TRBJ2-2	TGTGCCACCTACGTGGGACAGGGGTATTCCGGGGAGCTGTTTTTT	CATYVGQGYSGELFF
.	TRBV7-9	.	12	TRBJ1-1	TGTGCCAGCGTGCGGGTGAGGGCTGAAGCTTTCTTT	CASVRVRAEAFF
.	TRBV7-7	TRBD2	16	TRBJ2-5	TGTGCTAGCAGCCCTGGAGCGGGAGCACTAGGGGAGACCCAGTACTTC	CASSPGAGALGETQYF
.	TRBV3-1/TRBV3-2	TRBD1	15	TRBJ1-5	TGTGCCAGCAGCCAAGGACAGGGGGCGCATCAGCCCCAGCATTTT	CASSQGQGAHQPQHF
.	TRBV6-5	.	15	TRBJ2-1	TGTGCCAGCAGTTTTGGAGTCCCGGAGCCAAATGAGCAGTTCTTC	CASSFGVPEPNEQFF
.	TRBV10-2	.	13	TRBJ2-5	TGCGCCAGCAGTGGGAGGGGTGTTGGGACCCAGTACTTC	CASSGRGVGTQYF
.	TRBV5-6	.	12	TRBJ1-6	TGTGCCAGCAGCTTAGCCCAGTCACCCCTCCACTTT	CASSLAQSPLHF
.	TRBV3-1/TRBV3-2	.	14	TRBJ1-1	TGTGCCAGCAGCCAAGACCTGAGGAACACTGAAGCTTTCTTT	CASSQDLRNTEAFF
.	TRBV2	.	17	TRBJ2-3	TGTGCCAGCAAACAGGGACTAACCTTAGCCACCACAGATACGCAGTATTTT	CASKQGLTLATTDTQYF
.	TRBV19	TRBD2	18	TRBJ2-2	TGTGCCAGTAGTAGTCGTGGCGGGAGTTCGGGAAACACCGGGGAGCTGTTTTTT	CASSSRGGSSGNTGELFF
.	TRBV9	.	16	TRBJ1-1	TGTGCCAGCAGCGCCTCGGTAGACTCCACACTAGGGGAAGCTTTCTTT	CASSASVDSTLGEAFF
.	TRBV5-8	.	15	TRBJ2-5	TGTGCCAGCAGCGTCTTGGCGGTGTACCAAGAGACCCAGTACTTC	CASSVLAVYQETQYF
.	TRBV3-1/TRBV3-2	.	14	TRBJ1-2	TGTGCCAGCAGCCTGGGGGACCTCGGGAATGGCTACACCTTC	CASSLGDLGNGYTF
.	TRBV11-2	.	15	TRBJ2-7	TGTGCCAGCAGCTTCGGGGCCGTGAGCTCCTACGAGCAGTACTTC	CASSFGAVSSYEQYF
.	TRBV5-1	.	14	TRBJ1-1	TGCGCCAGCAGCTTGGGACCAGCAAACACTGAAGCTTTCTTT	CASSLGPANTEAFF
.	TRBV19	.	15	TRBJ1-2	TGTGCCAGTAGTATATCTGGCGGGACTAACTATGGCTACACCTTC	CASSISGGTNYGYTF
.	TRBV25-1	.	16	TRBJ1-1	TGTGCCAGCAGTCCTACAGGATCGTTCGGGAACACTGAAGCTTTCTTT	CASSPTGSFGNTEAFF
.	TRBV19	.	15	TRBJ1-2	TGTGCCAGAGGTAGGGGCGGGCGGCGTGGCTATGGCTACACCTTC	CARGRGGRRGYGYTF
.	TRBV5-4	.	12	TRBJ2-1	TGTGCCAGCAGCTTAGAACGGTCTGAGCAGTTCTTC	CASSLERSEQFF
.	TRBV5-1	.	14	TRBJ1-1	TGCGCCAGCAGCTTGGGGGCCGCGGGGACTGAAGCTTTCTTT	CASSLGAAGTEAFF